This TCR beta chain appears in the sequencing data of a study of blood T cell repertoires in COVID-19. Study-level information: The analysed material was cDNA or gDNA that came from T cells, B-cell-depleted T cells, or PBMCs.

This clone was detected only once. Clinical histories supplied by participants themselves formed the basis of cohort assignment. Original methodology: Amplification of reference gene primers was used by the study to estimate nucleated cell counts. Clones were read by immunoSEQ multiplex PCR, and TCRdb kept only the in-frame ones, dropping some. D and trimming were read from the DNA, whereas the V and J calls and clone size are those reported in that table. Of around 340,000 clones in the sample, 80% to 90% were seen once. Trimming took 3 bases from V and 9 from J, leaving 12 bases between them. Germline values: CDR1 LGHNA, CDR2 YNFKEQ. This CDR3 region has 13 residues.

The sequence was obtained from a woman aged 35 to 49 with acute COVID-19. Sequenced input: PBMCs or T cells enriched from blood (not recorded which). The chain uses TRBV4-2 and TRBJ1-5, with D possibly being TRBD1 (5 bases). CDR3 sequence (DNA): TGTGCCAGCAGCCAGGGGCCAGGGCGGCCCCAGCATTTT. This translates into CASSQGPGRPQHF.